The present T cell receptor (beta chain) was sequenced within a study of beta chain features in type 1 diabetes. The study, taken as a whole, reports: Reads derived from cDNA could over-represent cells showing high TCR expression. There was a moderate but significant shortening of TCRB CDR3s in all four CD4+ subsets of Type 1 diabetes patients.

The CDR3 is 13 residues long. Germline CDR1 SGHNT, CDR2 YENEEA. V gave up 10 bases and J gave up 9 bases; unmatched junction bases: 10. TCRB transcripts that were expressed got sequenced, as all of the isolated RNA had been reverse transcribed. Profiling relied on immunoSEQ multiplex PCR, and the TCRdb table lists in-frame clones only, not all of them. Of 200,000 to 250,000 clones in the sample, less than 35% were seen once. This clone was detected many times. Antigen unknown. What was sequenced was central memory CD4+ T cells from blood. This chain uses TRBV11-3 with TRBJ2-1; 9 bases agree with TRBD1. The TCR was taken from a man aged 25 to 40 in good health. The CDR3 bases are TGTGCCACCTCGGACAGGGGTTTAGGTGAGCAGTTCTTC. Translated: CATSDRGLGEQFF.